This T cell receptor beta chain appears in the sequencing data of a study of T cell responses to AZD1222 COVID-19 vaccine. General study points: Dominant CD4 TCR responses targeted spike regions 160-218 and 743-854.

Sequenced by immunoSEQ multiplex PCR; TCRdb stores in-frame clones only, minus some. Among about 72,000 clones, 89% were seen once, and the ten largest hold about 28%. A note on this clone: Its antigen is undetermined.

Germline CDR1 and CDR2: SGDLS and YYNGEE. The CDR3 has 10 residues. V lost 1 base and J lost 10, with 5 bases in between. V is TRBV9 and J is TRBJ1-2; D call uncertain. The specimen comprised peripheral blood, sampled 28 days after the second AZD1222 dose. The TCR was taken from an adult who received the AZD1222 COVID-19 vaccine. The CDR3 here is CASSVYTYTF. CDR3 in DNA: TGTGCCAGCAGCGTATACACCTACACCTTC. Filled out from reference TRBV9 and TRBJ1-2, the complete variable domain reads DSGVTQTPKHLITATGQRVTLRCSPRSGDLSVYWYQQSLDQGLQFLIQYYNGEERAKGNILERFSAQQFPDLHSELNLSSLELGDSALYFCASSVYTYTFGSGTRLTVV.